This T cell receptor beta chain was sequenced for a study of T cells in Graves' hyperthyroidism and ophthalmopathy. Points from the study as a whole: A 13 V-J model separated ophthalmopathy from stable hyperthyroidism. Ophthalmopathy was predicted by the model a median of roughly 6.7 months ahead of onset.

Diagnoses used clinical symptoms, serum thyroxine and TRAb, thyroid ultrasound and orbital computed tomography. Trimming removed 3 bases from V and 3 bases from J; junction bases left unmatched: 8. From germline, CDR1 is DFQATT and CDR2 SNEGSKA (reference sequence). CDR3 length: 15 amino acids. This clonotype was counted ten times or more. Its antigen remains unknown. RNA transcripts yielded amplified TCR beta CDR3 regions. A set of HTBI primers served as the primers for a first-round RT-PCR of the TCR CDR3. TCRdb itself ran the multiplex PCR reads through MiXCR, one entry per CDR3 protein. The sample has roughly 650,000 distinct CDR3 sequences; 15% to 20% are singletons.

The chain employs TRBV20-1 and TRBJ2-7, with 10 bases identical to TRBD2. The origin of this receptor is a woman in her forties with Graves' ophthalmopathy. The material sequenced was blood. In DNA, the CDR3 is TGCAGTGCTAGTGCGTTCGCTAGCGGGAGCTACGAGCAGTACTTC. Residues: CSASAFASGSYEQYF.